The 9 T cell receptor beta chains below all came from one sample that was sequenced in a study of T cells in Graves' hyperthyroidism and ophthalmopathy (dated by TCRdb to 2018 to 2020). Library prep was done by multiplex PCR. Reads for this sample came from an Illumina HiSeq 2000. The TCR beta CDR3 regions were amplified from the RNA transcripts. For the first round of RT-PCR on the TCR CDR3, the HTBI primer set was used together with the Qiagen OneStep RT-PCR kit. The raw public data were reprocessed by TCRdb itself: fastp quality trimming at Q25, MiXCR clonotype calling, in-frame beta chains only. When rows share a CDR3 protein, they turn into one entry using the most common DNA and genes. The sample has about 350,000 distinct CDR3 sequences on record, approximately 13% of them singletons. Roughly 25% of the sample lies in the top ten. The sample consisted of blood. The receptors shown here come from a woman aged 25 to 39 with Graves' hyperthyroidism.

This clonotype has only a few counts. The chain uses TRBV30 and TRBJ2-3, with D maybe TRBD1 (6 bases). With 4 bases removed from V and 3 bases from J, the gap between germline ends came to 11 bases. This CDR3 region has 13 residues. Looked up from germline, CDR1 is GTSNPN and CDR2 is SVGIG (reference sequence). The DNA of the CDR3 is TGTGCCTGGACGGGACATTTAACAGATACGCAGTATTTT. Protein sequence: CAWTGHLTDTQYF.

This clonotype has just a few counts. V is TRBV6-1 and J is TRBJ1-2; D is ambiguous. V lost 5 bases, J lost 0 bases, and 13 bases lay in between. CDR3 length: 15 amino acids. The germline V gene has CDR1 MNHNS and CDR2 SASEGT. The CDR3 here is CASSYVRGANYGYTF. The CDR3 coding sequence is TGTGCCAGCAGTTATGTCCGGGGAGCTAACTATGGCTACACCTTC.

The CDR3, as DNA: TGTGCCAGCAGGGAACCACAGGGCAGTTCCTACGAGCAGTACTTC. Translating it yields CASREPQGSSYEQYF. The rearrangement uses TRBV6-1 and TRBJ2-7; tentative D call: TRBD1 (6 bases). Deletions cut 6 bases from V and 1 base from J, with 16 bases between. The CDR3 has 15 amino acids. Per germline, CDR1 MNHNS and CDR2 SASEGT.

The table lists this clonotype with a few counts. The rearrangement uses TRBV6-1 and TRBJ2-5; D unresolved. The CDR3 has 11 amino acids. Germline lookup yields CDR1 MNHNS and CDR2 SASEGT. The V end was cut by 10 bases, the J end by 5 bases, with 11 bases between. This CDR3 is CATLERETQYF. In DNA, the CDR3 is TGTGCCACCCTAGAAAGGGAGACCCAGTACTTC.

This clonotype was recorded many times. The chain carries TRBV28 and TRBJ2-3, with 7 positions matching TRBD2. The V gene's germline CDR1 is MDHEN and CDR2 SYDVKM. The junction had 11 bases not matched to a gene; V was cut back by 8 bases and J by 3 bases. This CDR3 is built from 15 residues. The CDR3, as DNA: TGTGCCAGCCCCCCCCGACGGGGGGTAACAGATACGCAGTATTTT. Its protein is CASPPRRGVTDTQYF.

V and J are TRBV7-2 and TRBJ1-1; maybe TRBD1 (6 bases). The germline V and J ends were trimmed by 1 base and 4 bases, with 19 bases remaining between them. The CDR3 is 17 amino acids. Germline V CDR1 and CDR2: SGHTA, FQGNSA. This chain's CDR3 is CASSLDRVALGSTEAFF. The CDR3 DNA is TGTGCCAGCAGCTTAGACAGGGTGGCGTTGGGCAGCACTGAAGCTTTCTTT.

This sequence joins TRBV20-1 and TRBJ2-5; the match to TRBD1 covers 12 bases. V was pared by 6 bases and J by 5 bases, with 7 bases of the junction left unmatched. Germline CDR1 DFQATT, CDR2 SNEGSKA (reference sequence). This CDR3 comprises 14 residues. DNA of the CDR3: TGCAGTGCCCCGGGACAGGGGGCCGTGGAGACCCAGTACTTC. This sequence encodes CSAPGQGAVETQYF.

The table lists this clonotype with a few counts. The rearrangement links TRBV4-1 to TRBJ1-6; no clear D gene. CDR1 is MGHRA and CDR2 is YSYEKL in the germline V gene. The CDR3 runs to 13 residues. V lost 4 bases to trimming and J lost 14 bases, with 15 bases between them. The CDR3 loop reads CASSPLSGEALHF. CDR3 bases: TGCGCCAGCAGCCCCTTGAGTGGGGAAGCCCTCCACTTT.

The chain combines TRBV30 with TRBJ2-1; 15 bases fit TRBD2. The CDR3 has 15 residues. Unmatched junction bases numbered 1, after V lost 0 bases and J lost 7 bases. CDR1 GTSNPN and CDR2 SVGIG come from the germline V gene (reference sequence). Here the CDR3 reads CAWSVGLAGGNEQFF. The CDR3 coding sequence is TGTGCCTGGAGTGTGGGACTAGCGGGAGGAAATGAGCAGTTCTTC.